Listed here are 10 T cell receptor beta chains from one sample, sequenced in a study of blood T cell repertoires in COVID-19. Generated by immunoSEQ multiplex PCR, the TCRdb table keeps only in-frame clones and is missing some. This table holds tens of thousands of clones, about four fifths found once. The sequenced material came from peripheral blood. The receptors here all came from a woman older than 75 with acute or convalescent COVID-19.

The chain combines TRBV18 with TRBJ2-2; 9 positions match TRBD2. CDR3 length equals 18 residues. CDR1 is KGHSH and CDR2 is LQKENI in the germline V gene. With 3 bases clipped from V and 4 bases from J, the junction kept 12 bases outside the gene matches. CDR3 nucleotide sequence: TGTGCCAGCTCACCCTCCGGGACTAGCTCCCTTCGCACCGGGGAGCTGTTTTTT. Translation: CASSPSGTSSLRTGELFF.

The chain combines TRBV7-9 with TRBJ2-2; 12 bases are a match to TRBD2. V was pared by 4 bases and J by 7 bases, with 10 bases of the junction left unmatched. This CDR3 region has 17 residues. Germline CDR1 and CDR2: SEHNR and FQNEAQ (reference sequence). The CDR3 here is CASSSPRLAGVGGELFF. CDR3 coding DNA: TGTGCCAGCAGCTCTCCCCGACTAGCGGGAGTCGGCGGGGAGCTGTTTTTT.

Here the CDR3 DNA reads TGTGCCAGCAGTTTAGGGCAGTTCCACACTGAAGCTTTCTTT. Translating it yields CASSLGQFHTEAFF. The V call is TRBV27, the J call TRBJ1-1; no clear D gene. Germline lookup yields CDR1 MNHEY and CDR2 SMNVEV (reference sequence). The CDR3 is made up of 14 amino acids. V was shortened by 2 bases and J by 3 bases, with 10 bases between the two germline ends.

J is TRBJ1-1 and V is TRBV3-1 (or the pseudogene TRBV3-2); TRBD1 is a possible D gene (6 bases). The V end was cut by 4 bases, the J end by 0 bases, with 9 bases between. Germline lookup yields CDR1 LGHDT and CDR2 YNNKEL (reference sequence). The CDR3 consists of 14 residues. CDR3: CASSRGQLNTEAFF. The DNA for the CDR3 is TGTGCCAGCAGCCGTGGACAGCTGAACACTGAAGCTTTCTTT.

This clone was seen at least ten times. V and J are TRBV19 and TRBJ1-4; D ambiguous. The CDR3 covers 11 residues. The V end lost 10 bases, the J end lost 8 bases, and 11 bases lay between the germline ends. Germline V gene lookup returns CDR1 LNHDA and CDR2 SQIVND (reference sequence). The CDR3 here is CATRLGEKLFF. CDR3 nucleotides: TGTGCCACCAGACTAGGAGAAAAACTGTTTTTT. The full variable domain, rest sourced from reference TRBV19 and TRBJ1-4, is DGGITQSPKYLFRKEGQNVTLSCEQNLNHDAMYWYRQDPGQGLRLIYYSQIVNDFQKGDIAEGYSVSREKKESFPLTVTSAQKNPTAFYLCATRLGEKLFFGSGTQLSVL.

V and J are TRBV11-2 and TRBJ1-1; a possible D gene is TRBD1 (5 bases). Trimming took off 8 bases at V and 7 bases at J, with 11 bases between the two ends. Germline V gene sequence: CDR1 SGHAT, CDR2 FQNNGV. The CDR3 has 11 amino acids. The CDR3 DNA is TGTGCCAGCTGCGGGGACCATGAAGCTTTCTTT. Its protein is CASCGDHEAFF. The full variable domain, with the rest looked up from reference TRBV11-2 and TRBJ1-1, is EAGVAQSPRYKIIEKRQSVAFWCNPISGHATLYWYQQILGQGPKLLIQFQNNGVVDDSQLPKDRFSAERLKGVDSTLKIQPAKLEDSAVYLCASCGDHEAFFGQGTRLTVV.

This clone was counted a single time. CDR3 bases: TGCGCCAGCAGCCTCCCTAGCAGCACCGGGGAGCTGTTTTTT. This translates into CASSLPSSTGELFF. The rearrangement uses TRBV5-1 and TRBJ2-2; perhaps TRBD2 as D (5 bases). The CDR3 runs 14 residues. V dropped 4 bases and J dropped 4 bases, with 11 bases sitting between them. The germline CDR1 and CDR2 sequences are SGHRS and YFSETQ. The variable domain in full, completed from reference TRBV5-1 and TRBJ2-2, reads KAGVTQTPRYLIKTRGQQVTLSCSPISGHRSVSWYQQTPGQGLQFLFEYFSETQRNKGNFPGRFSGRQFSNSRSEMNVSTLELGDSALYLCASSLPSSTGELFFGEGSRLTVL.

CDR3: CASSQENRGLSGNTIYF. In DNA form, the CDR3 reads TGCGCCAGCAGCCAAGAAAACAGGGGGCTCTCTGGAAACACCATATATTTT. The V and J genes are TRBV4-1 and TRBJ1-3, with 9 bases that match TRBD1. This CDR3 contains 17 residues. After removal of 0 bases from V and 0 bases from J, the junction contained 3 bases not matched to a gene. CDR1 is MGHRA, CDR2 YSYEKL, per germline.

The rearrangement uses TRBV19 and TRBJ1-6, with D possibly matching TRBD1 (6 bases). CDR1 and CDR2 from the germline V gene are LNHDA and SQIVND (reference sequence). Trimming shortened V by 5 bases and J by 8 bases, and 10 bases separated the two germline ends. This CDR3 has 13 residues. The CDR3 sequence is CASSSQGHSPLHF. Written as DNA, the CDR3 is TGTGCCAGTAGTTCCCAGGGGCATTCACCCCTCCACTTT.

The V and J genes are TRBV3-1 (or the pseudogene TRBV3-2) and TRBJ2-5; D is perhaps TRBD2 (6 bases). The V end was cut by 2 bases, the J end by 4 bases, with 14 bases between. This CDR3 comprises 15 residues. The germline CDR1 and CDR2 sequences are LGHDT and YNNKEL (reference sequence). The CDR3 DNA follows: TGTGCCAGCAGCCAACGTCGTGGAGGGAGAGAGACCCAGTACTTC. Protein: CASSQRRGGRETQYF.